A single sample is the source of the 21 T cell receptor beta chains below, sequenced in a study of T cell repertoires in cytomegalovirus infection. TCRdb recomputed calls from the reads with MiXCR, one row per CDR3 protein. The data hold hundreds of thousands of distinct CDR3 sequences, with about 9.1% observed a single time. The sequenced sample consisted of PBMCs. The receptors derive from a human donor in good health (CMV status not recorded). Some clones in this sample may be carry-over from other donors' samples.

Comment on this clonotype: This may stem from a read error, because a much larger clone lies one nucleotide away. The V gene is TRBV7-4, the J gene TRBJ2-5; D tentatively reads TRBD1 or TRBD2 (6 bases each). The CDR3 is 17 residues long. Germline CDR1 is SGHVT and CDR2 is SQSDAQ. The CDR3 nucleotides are TGTGCCAGCAGTTGGACGGGGGCACGGCTGGCAAAAGAGGCCCAGTACTTC. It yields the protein CASSWTGARLAKEAQYF.

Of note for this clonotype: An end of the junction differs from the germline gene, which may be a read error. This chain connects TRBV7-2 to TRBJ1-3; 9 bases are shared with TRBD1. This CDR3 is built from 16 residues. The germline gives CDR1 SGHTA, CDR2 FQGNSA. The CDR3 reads CASSLRDRGYENTIYF. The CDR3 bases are TGCGCCAGCAGCTTGCGAGACAGGGGGTATGAAAACACCATATATTTT. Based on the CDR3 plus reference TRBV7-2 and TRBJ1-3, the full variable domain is GAGVSQSPSNKVTEKGKDVELRCDPISGHTALYWYRQSLGQGLEFLIYFQGNSAPDKSGLPSDRFSAERTGGSVSTLTIQRTQQEDSAVYLCASSLRDRGYENTIYFGEGSWLTVV.

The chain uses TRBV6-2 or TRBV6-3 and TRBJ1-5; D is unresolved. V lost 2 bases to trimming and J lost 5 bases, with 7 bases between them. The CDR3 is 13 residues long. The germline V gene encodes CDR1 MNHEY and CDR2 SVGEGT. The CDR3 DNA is TGTGCCAGCAGTTACGCTCTCGATCAGCCCCAGCATTTT. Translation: CASSYALDQPQHF.

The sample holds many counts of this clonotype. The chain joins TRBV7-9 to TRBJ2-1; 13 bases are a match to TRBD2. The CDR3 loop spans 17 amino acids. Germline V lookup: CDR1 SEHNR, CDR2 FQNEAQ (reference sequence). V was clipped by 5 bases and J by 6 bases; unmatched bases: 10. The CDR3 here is CASSPTSGGPLGNEQFF. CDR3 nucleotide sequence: TGTGCCAGCAGCCCGACTAGCGGGGGGCCCCTGGGCAATGAGCAGTTCTTC.

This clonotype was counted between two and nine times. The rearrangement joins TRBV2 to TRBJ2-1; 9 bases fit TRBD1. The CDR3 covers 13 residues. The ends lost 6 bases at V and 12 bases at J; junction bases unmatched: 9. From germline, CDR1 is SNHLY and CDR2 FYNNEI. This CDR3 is CASSPGQGRVQFF. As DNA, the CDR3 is TGTGCCAGCAGCCCGGGACAGGGTAGGGTGCAGTTCTTC.

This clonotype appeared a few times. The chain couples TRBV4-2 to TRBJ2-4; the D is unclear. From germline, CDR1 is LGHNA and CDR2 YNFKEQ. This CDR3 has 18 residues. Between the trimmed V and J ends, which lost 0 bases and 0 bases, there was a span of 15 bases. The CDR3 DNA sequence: TGTGCCAGCAGCCAAGATTTGACATCGCCTCTAGCCAAAAACATTCAGTACTTC. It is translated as CASSQDLTSPLAKNIQYF.

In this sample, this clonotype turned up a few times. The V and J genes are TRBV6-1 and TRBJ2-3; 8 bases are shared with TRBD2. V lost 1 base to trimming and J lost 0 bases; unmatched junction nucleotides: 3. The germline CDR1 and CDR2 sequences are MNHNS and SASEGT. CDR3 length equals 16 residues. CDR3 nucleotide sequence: TGTGCCAGCAGTGAAGGCGCGGGGGGTAGCACAGATACGCAGTATTTT. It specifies CASSEGAGGSTDTQYF.

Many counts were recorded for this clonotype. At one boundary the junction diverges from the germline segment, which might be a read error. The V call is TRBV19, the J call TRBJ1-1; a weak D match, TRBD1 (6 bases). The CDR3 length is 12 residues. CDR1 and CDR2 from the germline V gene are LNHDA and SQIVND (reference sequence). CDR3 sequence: CASSILTGPLIF. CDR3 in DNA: TGTGCCAGTAGTATCCTGACAGGCCCGTTAATCTTT.

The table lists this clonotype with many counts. The CDR3 sequence is CAAQGRNYGYTF. CDR3 coding DNA: TGTGCCGCACAGGGGAGGAACTATGGCTACACCTTC. This sequence joins TRBV10-3 and TRBJ1-2; 7 bases are shared with TRBD1. The germline V gene has CDR1 ENHRY and CDR2 SYGVKD. The CDR3 covers 12 residues. V gave up 11 bases and J gave up 2 bases; unmatched junction bases: 5.

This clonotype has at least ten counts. The CDR3 DNA reads as TGCAGCGTGACTACGGGGACGGCCTATGGCTACACCTTC. Protein: CSVTTGTAYGYTF. The chain employs TRBV29-1 and TRBJ1-2, with a tentative D call TRBD1 (5 bases). Trimming took 6 bases from V and 4 from J, leaving 15 bases between them. The CDR3 totals 13 residues. Germline lookup yields CDR1 SQVTM and CDR2 ANQGSEA.

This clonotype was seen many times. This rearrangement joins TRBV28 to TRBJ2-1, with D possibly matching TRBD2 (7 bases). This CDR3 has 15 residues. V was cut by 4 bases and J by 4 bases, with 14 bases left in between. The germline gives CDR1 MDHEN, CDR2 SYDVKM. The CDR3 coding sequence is TGTGCCAGCAGTTCCACGGGGGGCAAATACAATGAGCAGTTCTTC. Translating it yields CASSSTGGKYNEQFF.

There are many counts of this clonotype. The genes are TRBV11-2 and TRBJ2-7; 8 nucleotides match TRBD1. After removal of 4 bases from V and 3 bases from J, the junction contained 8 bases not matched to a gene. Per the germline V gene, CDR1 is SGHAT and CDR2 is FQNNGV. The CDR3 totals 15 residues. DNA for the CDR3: TGTGCCAGCAGCTCAGGGGGCTCCGATCTCTACGAGCAGTACTTC. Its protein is CASSSGGSDLYEQYF.

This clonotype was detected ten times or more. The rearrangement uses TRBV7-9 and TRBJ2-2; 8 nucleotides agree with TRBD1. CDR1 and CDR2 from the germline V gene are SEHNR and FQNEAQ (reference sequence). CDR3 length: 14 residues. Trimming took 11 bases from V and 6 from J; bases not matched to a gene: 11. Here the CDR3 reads CAYAGQGSSGELFF. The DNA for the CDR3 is TGTGCCTACGCCGGACAGGGAAGCTCCGGGGAGCTGTTTTTT.

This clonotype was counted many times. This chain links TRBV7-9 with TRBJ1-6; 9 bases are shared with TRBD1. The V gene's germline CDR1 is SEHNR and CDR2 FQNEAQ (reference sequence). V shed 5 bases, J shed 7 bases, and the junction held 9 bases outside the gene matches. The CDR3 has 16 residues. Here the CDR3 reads CASSQATGGNNSPLHF. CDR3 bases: TGTGCCAGCAGCCAGGCGACAGGGGGTAACAATTCACCCCTCCACTTT.

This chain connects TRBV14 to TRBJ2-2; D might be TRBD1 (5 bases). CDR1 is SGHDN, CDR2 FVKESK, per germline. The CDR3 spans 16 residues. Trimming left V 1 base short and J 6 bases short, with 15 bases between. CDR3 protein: CASSQVIKGNPGELFF. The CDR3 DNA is TGTGCCAGCAGCCAAGTAATCAAGGGGAATCCCGGGGAGCTGTTTTTT.

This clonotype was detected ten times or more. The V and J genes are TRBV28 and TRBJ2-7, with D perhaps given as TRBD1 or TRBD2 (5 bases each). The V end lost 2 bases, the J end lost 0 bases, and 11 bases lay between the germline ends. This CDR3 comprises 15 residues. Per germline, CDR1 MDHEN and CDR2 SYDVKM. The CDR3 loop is CASSLKGRISYEQYV. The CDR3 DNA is TGTGCCAGCAGTTTAAAGGGACGGATCTCCTACGAGCAGTACGTC.

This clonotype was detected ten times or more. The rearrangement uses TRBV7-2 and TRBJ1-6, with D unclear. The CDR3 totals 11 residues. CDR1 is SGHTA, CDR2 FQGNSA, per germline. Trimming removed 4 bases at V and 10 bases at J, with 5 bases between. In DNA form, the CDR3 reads TGTGCCAGCAGCTCCGACTCACCCCTCCACTTT. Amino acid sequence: CASSSDSPLHF.

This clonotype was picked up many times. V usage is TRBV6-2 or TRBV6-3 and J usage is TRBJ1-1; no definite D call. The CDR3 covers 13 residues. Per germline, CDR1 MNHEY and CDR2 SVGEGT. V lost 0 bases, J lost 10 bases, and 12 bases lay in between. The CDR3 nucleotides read TGTGCCAGCAGTTACTCTCACACCAAAGGAGCTTTCTTT. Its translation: CASSYSHTKGAFF.

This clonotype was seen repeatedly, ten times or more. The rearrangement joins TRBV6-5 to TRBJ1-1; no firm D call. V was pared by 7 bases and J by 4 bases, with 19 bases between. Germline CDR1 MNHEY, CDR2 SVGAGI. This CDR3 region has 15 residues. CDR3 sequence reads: CASTPPGSSGTEAFF. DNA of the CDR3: TGTGCCAGCACCCCCCCGGGGTCGAGCGGCACTGAAGCTTTCTTT.

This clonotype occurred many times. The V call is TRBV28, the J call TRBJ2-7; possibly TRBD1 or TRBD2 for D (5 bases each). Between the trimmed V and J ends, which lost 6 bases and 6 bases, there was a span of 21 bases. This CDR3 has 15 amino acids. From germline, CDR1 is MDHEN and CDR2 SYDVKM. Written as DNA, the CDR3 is TGTGCCAGCAGCTCTCCGGGACCCGGGAAGGGCGAGCAGTACTTC. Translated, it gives CASSSPGPGKGEQYF.

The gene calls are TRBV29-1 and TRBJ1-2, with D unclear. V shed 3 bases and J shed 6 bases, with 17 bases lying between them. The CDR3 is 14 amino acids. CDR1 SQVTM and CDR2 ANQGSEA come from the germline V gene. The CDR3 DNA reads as TGCAGCGTTGACCGGGAGGATAAAAGTAATGGCTACACCTTC. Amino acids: CSVDREDKSNGYTF.